This T cell receptor beta chain was sequenced in a study of blood T cell repertoires in COVID-19. In the study overall: PBMCs, B-cell-depleted T cells, or T cells were the source of the cDNA or gDNA that made up the material.

Germline V gene lookup returns CDR1 LNHDA and CDR2 SQIVND (reference sequence). The CDR3 consists of 16 residues. J was trimmed by 2 bases and V by 5 bases; bases with no gene match: 9. How the authors handled the data: Estimation of nucleated cell counts relied on the amplification of reference gene primers. TCRdb's table, derived via immunoSEQ multiplex PCR, lists solely in-frame clones and lacks some. From that table come the V and J calls and clone size; the DNA was used to work out D and trimming. This sample has fewer than 150,000 clones, with around 80% found just once. The sequence derives from a man aged 50-60 years with acute or convalescent COVID-19. Material for sequencing was peripheral blood. The chain uses TRBV19 and TRBJ2-7; TRBD1 matches 10 bases. The CDR3 loop is CASSPGQGRVAYEQYF. DNA for the CDR3: TGTGCCAGTAGTCCGGGACAGGGGAGGGTCGCCTACGAGCAGTACTTC.